The 25 T cell receptor beta chains below come from one sample, sequenced in a study of T cells in Graves' hyperthyroidism and ophthalmopathy. Amplification of TCR beta CDR3 regions was performed using RNA transcripts as template. Using the HTBI primer set, a first-round RT-PCR was run on the TCR CDR3. From the multiplex PCR reads, TCRdb called clonotypes with MiXCR, one entry per CDR3 protein. The data show more than 600,000 distinct CDR3 sequences, with 16% seen just once and around 8% held by the top ten. Sequenced: blood. The receptors shown here come from a man between 18 and 35 years old with Graves' hyperthyroidism.

This clonotype was recorded many times. This chain connects TRBV27 to TRBJ2-7, with 9 bases that match TRBD1. This CDR3 has 14 amino acids. With 3 bases clipped from V and 6 bases from J, the junction kept 6 bases outside the gene matches. Germline CDR1 MNHEY, CDR2 SMNVEV (reference sequence). The CDR3 DNA is TGTGCCAGCAGTTTTGGACAGGGGTTAGGCGAGCAGTACTTC. It codes for CASSFGQGLGEQYF.

V is TRBV9 and J is TRBJ2-1; TRBD1 or TRBD2 may be the D gene (5 bases each). V lost 0 bases and J 9 bases, leaving 13 bases between the germline ends. This CDR3 has 14 residues. The germline gives CDR1 SGDLS, CDR2 YYNGEE. The CDR3 sequence: CASSVERGRSEQFF. CDR3 coding DNA: TGTGCCAGCAGCGTAGAAAGGGGACGGAGTGAGCAGTTCTTC. Using reference TRBV9 and TRBJ2-1 for the parts outside the CDR3, the full variable domain is DSGVTQTPKHLITATGQRVTLRCSPRSGDLSVYWYQQSLDQGLQFLIQYYNGEERAKGNILERFSAQQFPDLHSELNLSSLELGDSALYFCASSVERGRSEQFFGPGTRLTVL.

This clonotype was detected many times. This chain joins TRBV11-1 and TRBJ1-1; TRBD1 might be the D (5 bases). The germline V gene encodes CDR1 SGHAT and CDR2 FQDESV (reference sequence). The ends were cut back, 5 bases at V and 0 bases at J, with 10 bases in the middle. The CDR3 runs to 14 residues. The CDR3 nucleotides are TGTGCCAGCAGCCAGGGCGCGCTGAACACTGAAGCTTTCTTT. Translation gives CASSQGALNTEAFF. Full variable domain (rest looked up from reference TRBV11-1 and TRBJ1-1): EAEVAQSPRYKITEKSQAVAFWCDPISGHATLYWYRQILGQGPELLVQFQDESVVDDSQLPKDRFSAERLKGVDSTLKIQPAELGDSAMYLCASSQGALNTEAFFGQGTRLTVV.

This clonotype was picked up one time. This clone may be a read error of a much larger clone one base away. Because it lacks the conserved phenylalanine or tryptophan at the end, this CDR3 is likely a read error. The chain joins TRBV12-3 or TRBV12-4 to TRBJ2-5; the match to TRBD2 covers 8 bases. CDR3 length: 17 residues. Trimming removed 7 bases from V and 5 bases from J; junction bases left unmatched: 18. This chain's CDR3 is CASTLRRVAGSPETQYL. DNA for the CDR3: TGTGCCAGCACCTTACGGCGCGTAGCGGGATCCCCGGAGACCCAGTACCTC.

This clonotype appeared many times. The rearrangement uses TRBV6-2 or TRBV6-3 and TRBJ1-5; D is unresolved. The V gene lost 8 bases and the J gene lost 0 bases, with 8 bases spanning the gap. Germline values: CDR1 MNHEY, CDR2 SVGEGT. CDR3 size: 13 residues. The CDR3 coding sequence is TGTGCCAGCCGAGGATATAGCAATCAGCCCCAGCATTTT. Its translation is CASRGYSNQPQHF.

The V and J genes are TRBV28 and TRBJ2-3, with D possibly being TRBD1 or TRBD2 (6 bases each). V lost 11 bases, J lost 0 bases, and 21 bases lay in between. The CDR3 sequence is 16 residues long. Germline V gives CDR1 MDHEN, CDR2 SYDVKM. The CDR3 protein is CALGRGPTPSTDTQYF. The CDR3 DNA is TGTGCCCTTGGTCGGGGGCCAACTCCTAGCACAGATACGCAGTATTTT.

The genes are TRBV9 and TRBJ2-2, with 11 positions matching TRBD2. CDR3 length: 18 amino acids. Germline-derived CDR1 and CDR2 are SGDLS and YYNGEE. Germline trimming cut 0 bases from V and 3 bases from J; bases unmatched to any gene: 7. The CDR3 nucleotides are TGTGCCAGCAGCGTAGGTTCTAGCGGGAGGTCTGACACCGGGGAGCTGTTTTTT. Amino acid sequence: CASSVGSSGRSDTGELFF.

This clonotype was seen a handful of times. The rearrangement links TRBV27 to TRBJ2-1; D uncertain. The CDR3 loop spans 15 amino acids. Trimming took 3 bases from V and 6 from J, leaving 15 bases between them. Germline assignment: CDR1 MNHEY and CDR2 SMNVEV (reference sequence). CDR3 sequence: CASSFRGFKLNEQFF. DNA for the CDR3: TGTGCCAGCAGTTTCCGAGGATTCAAACTCAATGAGCAGTTCTTC.

This clonotype was counted only a few times. The J gene is TRBJ2-2, the V gene TRBV7-2, with TRBD1 identical over 7 bases. The CDR3 covers 14 residues. Trimming removed 5 bases from V and 4 bases from J; junction bases left unmatched: 4. Germline V gene data show CDR1 as SGHTA and CDR2 as FQGNSA. CDR3 bases: TGTGCCAGCAGCGTTGACAGGGTCACCGGGGAGCTGTTTTTT. Its protein is CASSVDRVTGELFF. The whole variable domain, remainder taken from reference TRBV7-2 and TRBJ2-2, is GAGVSQSPSNKVTEKGKDVELRCDPISGHTALYWYRQSLGQGLEFLIYFQGNSAPDKSGLPSDRFSAERTGGSVSTLTIQRTQQEDSAVYLCASSVDRVTGELFFGEGSRLTVL.

CDR3 DNA: TGTGCCAGCAGCGATCCCGCCGGATGGGGTGAGCAGTTCTTC. It encodes CASSDPAGWGEQFF. The J gene is TRBJ2-1, the V gene TRBV7-9; D uncertain. This CDR3 is 14 amino acids long. Germline assignment: CDR1 SEHNR and CDR2 FQNEAQ (reference sequence). Trimming took 5 bases from V and 9 from J, leaving 17 bases between them.

The V and J genes are TRBV5-6 and TRBJ2-2; TRBD2 matches at 7 bases. Germline V CDR1 and CDR2: SGHDT, YYEEEE. Trimming cost V 3 bases and J 2 bases; bases outside gene matches: 10. The CDR3 loop spans 17 amino acids. The CDR3 spells CASSYLGREYNTGELFF. The CDR3 DNA reads as TGTGCCAGCAGCTATCTGGGGCGGGAGTACAACACCGGGGAGCTGTTTTTT.

The genes are TRBV6-2 or TRBV6-3 and TRBJ1-6, with D tentatively TRBD1 (5 bases). Trimming removed 6 bases at V and 11 bases at J, with 20 bases between. CDR1 and CDR2 from the germline V gene are MNHEY and SVGEGT. CDR3 length: 15 amino acids. The CDR3 DNA reads as TGTGCCAGCAGAACAGTGGCGACAGTTACGGCACCCCTCCACTTT. Translated, it gives CASRTVATVTAPLHF.

The chain combines TRBV6-6 with TRBJ2-1, with 7 bases aligning to TRBD2. V shed 0 bases and J 4 bases; nucleotides not matched to a gene: 3. This CDR3 is 15 amino acids long. Germline values: CDR1 MNHNY, CDR2 SVGAGI (reference sequence). CDR3 bases: TGTGCCAGCAGTTACTCATGGGGGGGATACAATGAGCAGTTCTTC. Its protein is CASSYSWGGYNEQFF.

This sequence joins TRBV6-1 and TRBJ2-2; no firm D call. This CDR3 comprises 16 residues. V lost 7 bases and J lost 1, with 16 bases in between. Per germline, CDR1 MNHNS and CDR2 SASEGT. CDR3: CASKVAGPLNTGELFF. The CDR3 coding sequence is TGTGCCAGCAAGGTAGCCGGGCCCTTGAACACCGGGGAGCTGTTTTTT.

This clonotype was observed a handful of times. The gene calls are TRBV27 and TRBJ2-7; D perhaps matches TRBD2 (6 bases). Germline lookup yields CDR1 MNHEY and CDR2 SMNVEV (reference sequence). Trimming took off 6 bases at V and 0 bases at J, with 9 bases between the two ends. The CDR3 runs to 13 residues. Written as DNA, the CDR3 is TGTGCCAGCAGACCAGCGGGCTCCTACGAGCAGTACTTC. Protein product: CASRPAGSYEQYF.

The chain combines TRBV30 with TRBJ2-3; tentative D call: TRBD2 (6 bases). Trimming shortened V by 3 bases and J by 3 bases, and 7 bases separated the two germline ends. The germline V gene has CDR1 GTSNPN and CDR2 SVGIG (reference sequence). CDR3 size: 12 residues. Here the CDR3 reads CAWSGTTDTQYF. The DNA of the CDR3 is TGTGCCTGGAGCGGGACTACAGATACGCAGTATTTT.

This clonotype was observed at least ten times. This chain uses TRBV27 with TRBJ2-7, with TRBD2 matching over 7 bases. With 4 bases clipped from V and 4 bases from J, the junction kept 10 bases outside the gene matches. Looked up from germline, CDR1 is MNHEY and CDR2 is SMNVEV (reference sequence). The CDR3 extends over 15 amino acids. CDR3 protein: CASSWEGRSLYEQYF. The CDR3 nucleotides are TGTGCCAGCAGTTGGGAGGGCAGGTCTTTGTACGAGCAGTACTTC.

There are many counts of this clonotype. The chain carries TRBV3-1 and TRBJ2-5; D is possibly TRBD1 (5 bases). CDR1 and CDR2 (germline): LGHDT, YNNKEL (reference sequence). Trimming removed 2 bases at V and 7 bases at J, with 11 bases between. There are 13 residues in the CDR3. The CDR3 DNA reads TGTGCCAGCAGCCAAAACCGAAGGGGGACCCAGTACTTC. Translation gives CASSQNRRGTQYF.

This clonotype was picked up a small number of times. V usage is TRBV15 and J usage is TRBJ2-1, with 14 bases identical to TRBD2. The CDR3 runs 15 residues. Looked up from germline, CDR1 is LNHNV and CDR2 is YYDKDF (reference sequence). After removal of 3 bases from V and 9 bases from J, the junction contained 4 bases not matched to a gene. The CDR3 DNA sequence: TGTGCCACCAGCAGTCGACTAGCGGGAGGGCGTGAGCAGTTCTTC. Its protein product is CATSSRLAGGREQFF.

The chain uses TRBV28 and TRBJ1-2; D gene unclear. V lost 2 bases, J lost 6 bases, and 19 bases lay in between. The CDR3 extends over 16 amino acids. CDR1 and CDR2 from the germline V gene are MDHEN and SYDVKM. The DNA for the CDR3 is TGTGCCAGCAGTTTACCAGGCGTACCGGCGGGCCATGGCTACACCTTC. Its protein product is CASSLPGVPAGHGYTF.

This clonotype was detected a few times. The genes are TRBV5-1 and TRBJ2-6; D call uncertain. Germline V CDR1 and CDR2: SGHRS, YFSETQ. V dropped 6 bases and J dropped 2 bases, with 9 bases sitting between them. The CDR3 is 14 amino acids. The CDR3 nucleotides are TGCGCCAGCATACCGGTGCCTGGGGCCAACGTCCTGACTTTC. Its translation is CASIPVPGANVLTF.

J is TRBJ1-5 and V is TRBV28, with no clear D. Trimming removed 4 bases at V and 6 bases at J, with 4 bases between. The CDR3 loop spans 11 amino acids. Germline CDR1 and CDR2: MDHEN and SYDVKM. DNA of the CDR3: TGTGCCAGCAGTTCTATTCAGCCCCAGCATTTT. Protein: CASSSIQPQHF. Looking up the rest from reference TRBV28 and TRBJ1-5 gives the full variable domain: DVKVTQSSRYLVKRTGEKVFLECVQDMDHENMFWYRQDPGLGLRLIYFSYDVKMKEKGDIPEGYSVSREKKERFSLILESASTNQTSMYLCASSSIQPQHFGDGTRLSIL.

The J gene is TRBJ1-6, the V gene TRBV6-1; no definite D call. Germline CDR1 is MNHNS and CDR2 is SASEGT. Trimming took 4 bases from V and 2 from J, leaving 9 bases between them. CDR3 length: 15 amino acids. The CDR3 reads CASSASVAYNSPLHF. CDR3 DNA: TGTGCCAGCAGTGCCTCGGTGGCCTATAATTCACCCCTCCACTTT.

The chain uses TRBV4-1 and TRBJ2-1, with 8 bases lining up with TRBD2. Per the germline V gene, CDR1 is MGHRA and CDR2 is YSYEKL. This CDR3 is 15 amino acids long. J gave up 4 bases and V 4 bases, and 6 bases lay outside the gene matches. The CDR3 nucleotides are TGCGCCAGCAGCCTAGAGGCTAGCGGGTACAATGAGCAGTTCTTC. Translated: CASSLEASGYNEQFF.

In this sample, this clonotype turned up many times. The chain carries TRBV12-3 or TRBV12-4 and TRBJ2-1, with 11 bases matching TRBD2. After removal of 5 bases from V and 8 bases from J, the junction contained 8 bases not matched to a gene. This CDR3 spans 15 amino acids. CDR3 sequence (DNA): TGTGCCAGCAGTCCACTAGCGGGAGTACGCGATGAGCAGTTCTTC. It encodes CASSPLAGVRDEQFF.